This TCR beta chain was documented in a study of shared T cell receptors in the human thymus. This clone was counted only a few times. The CDR3 runs 12 residues. Germline assignment: CDR1 SGHTA and CDR2 FQGTGA. Trimming shortened V by 5 bases and J by 8 bases, and 10 bases separated the two germline ends. Only in-frame clones appear in the TCRdb table, and some are missing; sequencing was by immunoSEQ multiplex PCR. The table has hundreds of thousands of clones, about four fifths seen once. Separately, the same data were catalogued under a study of human thymus T cells.

This chain joins TRBV7-3 and TRBJ2-1, with D perhaps matching TRBD1 (6 bases). Sequencing used thymocytes. The clonotype was recovered from a boy under two years old with a congenital heart defect. CDR3 bases: TGTGCCAGCAGCCGAGGGGGAGATGAGCAGTTCTTC. Protein sequence: CASSRGGDEQFF.